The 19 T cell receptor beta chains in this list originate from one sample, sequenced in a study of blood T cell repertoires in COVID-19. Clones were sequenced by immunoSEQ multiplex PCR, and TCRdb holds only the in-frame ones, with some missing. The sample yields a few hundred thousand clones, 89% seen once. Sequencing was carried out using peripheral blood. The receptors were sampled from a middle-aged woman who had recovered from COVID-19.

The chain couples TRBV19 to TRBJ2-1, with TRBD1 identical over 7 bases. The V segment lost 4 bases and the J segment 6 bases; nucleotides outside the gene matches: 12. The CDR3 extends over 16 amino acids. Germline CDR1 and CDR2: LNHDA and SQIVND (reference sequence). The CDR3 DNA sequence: TGTGCCAGTAGTACCGGGACCCTTAGGGGGCTCAATGAGCAGTTCTTC. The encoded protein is CASSTGTLRGLNEQFF.

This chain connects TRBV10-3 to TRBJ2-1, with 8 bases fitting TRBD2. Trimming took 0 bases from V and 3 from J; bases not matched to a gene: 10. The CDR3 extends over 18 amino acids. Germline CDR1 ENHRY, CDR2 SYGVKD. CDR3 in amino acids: CAISESINSGMSYNEQFF. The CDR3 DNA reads TGTGCCATCAGTGAGTCGATAAATAGCGGGATGAGCTACAATGAGCAGTTCTTC.

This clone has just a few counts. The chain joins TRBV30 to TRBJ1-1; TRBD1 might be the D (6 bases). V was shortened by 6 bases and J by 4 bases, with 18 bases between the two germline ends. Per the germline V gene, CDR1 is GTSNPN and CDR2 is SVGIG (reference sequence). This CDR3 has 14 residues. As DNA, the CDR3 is TGTGCCTGTCGGTGGGGGGGCAGCGGCACTGAAGCTTTCTTT. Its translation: CACRWGGSGTEAFF.

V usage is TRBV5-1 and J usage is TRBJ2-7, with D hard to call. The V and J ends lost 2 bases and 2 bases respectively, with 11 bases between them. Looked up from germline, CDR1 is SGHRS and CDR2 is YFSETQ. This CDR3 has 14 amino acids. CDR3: CASSLQTSTYEQYF. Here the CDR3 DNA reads TGCGCCAGCAGCTTACAGACATCTACCTACGAGCAGTACTTC.

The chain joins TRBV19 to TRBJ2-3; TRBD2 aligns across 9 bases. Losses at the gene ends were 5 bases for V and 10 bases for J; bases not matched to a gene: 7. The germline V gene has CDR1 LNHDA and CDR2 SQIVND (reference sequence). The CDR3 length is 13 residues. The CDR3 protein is CASSSPERGAQYF. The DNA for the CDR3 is TGTGCCAGTAGTTCTCCCGAGCGGGGGGCGCAGTATTTT.

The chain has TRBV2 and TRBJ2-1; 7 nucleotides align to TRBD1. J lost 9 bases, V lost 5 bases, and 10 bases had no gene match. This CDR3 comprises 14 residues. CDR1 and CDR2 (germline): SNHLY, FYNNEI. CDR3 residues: CASSSEAGGTEQFF. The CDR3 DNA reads TGTGCCAGCAGTTCAGAGGCAGGGGGTACTGAGCAGTTCTTC.

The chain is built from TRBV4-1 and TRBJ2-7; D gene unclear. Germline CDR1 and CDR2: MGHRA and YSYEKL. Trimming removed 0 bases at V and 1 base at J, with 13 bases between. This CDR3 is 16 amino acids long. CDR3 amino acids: CASSQDRDLTSYEQYF. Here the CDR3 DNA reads TGCGCCAGCAGCCAAGATAGAGACTTAACTTCCTACGAGCAGTACTTC.

This CDR3 reads CASTRRDRDNSPLHF. CDR3 sequence (DNA): TGTGCCAGCACCCGAAGGGACAGAGATAATTCACCCCTCCACTTT. The genes are TRBV6-6 and TRBJ1-6; the match to TRBD1 covers 7 bases. Germline CDR1 MNHNY, CDR2 SVGAGI (reference sequence). J lost 5 bases, V lost 7 bases, and 8 bases had no gene match. The CDR3 has 15 residues.

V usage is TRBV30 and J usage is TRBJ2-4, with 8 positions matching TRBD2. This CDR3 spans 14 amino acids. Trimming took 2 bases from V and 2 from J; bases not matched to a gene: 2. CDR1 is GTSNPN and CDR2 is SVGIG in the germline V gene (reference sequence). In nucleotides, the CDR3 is TGTGCCTGGAGTAGCGGGAGTTCCAAAAACATTCAGTACTTC. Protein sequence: CAWSSGSSKNIQYF.

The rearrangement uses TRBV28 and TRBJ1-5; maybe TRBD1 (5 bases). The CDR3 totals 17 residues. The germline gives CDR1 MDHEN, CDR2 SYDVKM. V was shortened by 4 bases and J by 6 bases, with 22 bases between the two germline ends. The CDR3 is CASSSHLAGTASQPQHF. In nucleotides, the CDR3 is TGTGCCAGCAGTTCACACCTGGCGGGGACGGCAAGTCAGCCCCAGCATTTT.

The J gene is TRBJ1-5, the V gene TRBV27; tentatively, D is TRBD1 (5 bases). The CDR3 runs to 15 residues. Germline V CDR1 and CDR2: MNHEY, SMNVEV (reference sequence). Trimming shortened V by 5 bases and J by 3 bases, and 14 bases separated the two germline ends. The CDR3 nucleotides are TGTGCCAGCAGTAATGGGGGGAACTACAATCAGCCCCAGCATTTT. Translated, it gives CASSNGGNYNQPQHF.

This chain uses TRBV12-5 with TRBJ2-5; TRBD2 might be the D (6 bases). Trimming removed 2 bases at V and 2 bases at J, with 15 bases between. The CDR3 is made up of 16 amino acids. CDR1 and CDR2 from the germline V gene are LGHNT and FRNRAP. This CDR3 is CASGLPLGLTQETQYF. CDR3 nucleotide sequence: TGTGCTAGTGGTTTGCCGCTGGGACTCACACAAGAGACCCAGTACTTC.

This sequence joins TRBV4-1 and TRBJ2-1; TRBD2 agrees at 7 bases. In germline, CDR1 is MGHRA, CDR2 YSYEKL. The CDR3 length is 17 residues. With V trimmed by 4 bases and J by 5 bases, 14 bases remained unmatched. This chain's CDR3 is CASSPRNVGGPNNEQFF. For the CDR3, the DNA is TGCGCCAGCAGCCCAAGAAACGTGGGAGGGCCAAACAATGAGCAGTTCTTC.

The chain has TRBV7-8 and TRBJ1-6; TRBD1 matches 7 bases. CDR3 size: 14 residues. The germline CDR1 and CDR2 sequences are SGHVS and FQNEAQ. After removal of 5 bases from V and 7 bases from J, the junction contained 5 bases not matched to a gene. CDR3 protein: CASSPGQANSPLHF. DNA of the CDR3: TGTGCCAGCAGCCCCGGACAGGCGAATTCACCCCTCCACTTT.

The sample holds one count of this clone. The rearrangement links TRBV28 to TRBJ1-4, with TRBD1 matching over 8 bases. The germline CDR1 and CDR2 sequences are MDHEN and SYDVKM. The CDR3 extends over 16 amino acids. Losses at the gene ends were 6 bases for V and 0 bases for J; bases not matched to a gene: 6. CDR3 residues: CASSPRTGSTNEKLFF. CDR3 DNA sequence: TGTGCCAGCAGCCCTCGGACAGGGTCAACTAATGAAAAACTGTTTTTT. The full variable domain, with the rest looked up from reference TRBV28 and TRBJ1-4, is DVKVTQSSRYLVKRTGEKVFLECVQDMDHENMFWYRQDPGLGLRLIYFSYDVKMKEKGDIPEGYSVSREKKERFSLILESASTNQTSMYLCASSPRTGSTNEKLFFGSGTQLSVL.

The CDR3 sequence: CASSQGTSGSVETQYF. The DNA for the CDR3 is TGTGCCAGCAGCCAAGGGACTAGCGGGAGTGTCGAGACCCAGTACTTC. V is TRBV3-1 (or the pseudogene TRBV3-2) and J is TRBJ2-5; TRBD2 agrees at 13 bases. Germline loops: CDR1 LGHDT, CDR2 YNNKEL (reference sequence). V lost 1 base to trimming and J lost 5 bases; unmatched junction nucleotides: 4. The CDR3 sequence is 16 residues long.

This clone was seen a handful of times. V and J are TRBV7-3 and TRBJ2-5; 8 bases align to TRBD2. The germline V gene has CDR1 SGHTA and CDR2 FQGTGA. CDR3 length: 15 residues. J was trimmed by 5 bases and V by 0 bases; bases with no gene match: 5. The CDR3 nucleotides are TGTGCCAGCAGCTTAACCGCGGGAGGTTGGGAGACCCAGTACTTC. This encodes CASSLTAGGWETQYF.

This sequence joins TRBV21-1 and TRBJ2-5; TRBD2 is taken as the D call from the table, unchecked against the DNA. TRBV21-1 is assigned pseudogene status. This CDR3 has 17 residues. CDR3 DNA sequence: TGTGCCAGCACCGCGCGGGGAGTAGCGGGAGTCTCTGAGACCCAGTACTTC. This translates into CASTARGVAGVSETQYF.

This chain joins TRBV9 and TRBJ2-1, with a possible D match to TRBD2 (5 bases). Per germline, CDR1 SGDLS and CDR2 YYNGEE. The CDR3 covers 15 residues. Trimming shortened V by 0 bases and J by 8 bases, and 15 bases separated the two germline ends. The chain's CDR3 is CASSVGRWRPDEQFF. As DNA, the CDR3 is TGTGCCAGCAGCGTAGGACGGTGGAGGCCTGATGAGCAGTTCTTC.